This T cell receptor beta chain was documented in a study of T cell changes during pregnancy in multiple sclerosis. TCRdb's copy holds only in-frame clones and misses some; the assay was immunoSEQ multiplex PCR. Of 100,000 or so clones listed, around 93% are singletons. This receptor was taken from a female donor with multiple sclerosis, enrolled in a pregnancy study. The specimen was peripheral blood, collected before pregnancy.

The CDR3 reads CASRNEGESTGELFF. In DNA form, the CDR3 reads TGTGCCAGCAGAAATGAAGGAGAAAGCACCGGGGAGCTGTTTTTT. This chain connects TRBV5-5 to TRBJ2-2; D not certain. Germline-derived CDR1 and CDR2 are SGHKS and YYEKEE (reference sequence). CDR3 length: 15 residues. V dropped 5 bases and J dropped 4 bases, with 15 bases sitting between them. Together with reference TRBV5-5 and TRBJ2-2, the CDR3 gives the full variable domain: DAGVTQSPTHLIKTRGQQVTLRCSPISGHKSVSWYQQVLGQGPQFIFQYYEKEERGRGNFPDRFSARQFPNYSSELNVNALLLGDSALYLCASRNEGESTGELFFGEGSRLTVL.